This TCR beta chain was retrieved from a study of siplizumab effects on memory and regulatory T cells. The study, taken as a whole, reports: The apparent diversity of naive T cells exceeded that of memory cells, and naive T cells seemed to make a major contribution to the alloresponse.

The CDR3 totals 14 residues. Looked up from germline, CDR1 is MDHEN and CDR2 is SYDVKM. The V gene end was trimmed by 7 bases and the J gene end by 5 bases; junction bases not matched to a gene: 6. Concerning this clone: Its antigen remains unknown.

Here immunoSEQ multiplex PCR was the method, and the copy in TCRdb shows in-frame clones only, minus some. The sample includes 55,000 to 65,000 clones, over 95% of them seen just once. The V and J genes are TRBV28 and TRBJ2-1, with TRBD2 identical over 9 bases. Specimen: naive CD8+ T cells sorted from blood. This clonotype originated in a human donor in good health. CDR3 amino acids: CASKPAGGNNEQFF. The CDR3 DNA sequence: TGTGCCAGCAAACCAGCGGGGGGTAACAATGAGCAGTTCTTC.